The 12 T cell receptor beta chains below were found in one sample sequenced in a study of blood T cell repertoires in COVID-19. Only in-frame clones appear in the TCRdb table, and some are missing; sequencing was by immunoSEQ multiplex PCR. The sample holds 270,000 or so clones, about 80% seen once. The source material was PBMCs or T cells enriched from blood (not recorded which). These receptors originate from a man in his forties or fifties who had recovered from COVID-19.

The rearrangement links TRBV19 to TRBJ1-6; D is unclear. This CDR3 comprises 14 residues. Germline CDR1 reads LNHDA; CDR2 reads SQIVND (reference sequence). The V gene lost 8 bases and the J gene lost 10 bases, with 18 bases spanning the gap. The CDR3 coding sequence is TGTGCCAGTGCCGATGGTGGGCAGCACTCACCCCTCCACTTT. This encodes CASADGGQHSPLHF.

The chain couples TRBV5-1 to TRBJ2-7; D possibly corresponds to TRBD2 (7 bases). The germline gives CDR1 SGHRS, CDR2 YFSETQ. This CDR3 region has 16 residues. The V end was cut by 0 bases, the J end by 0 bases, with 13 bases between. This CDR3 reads CASSLAGGGSSYEQYF. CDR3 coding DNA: TGCGCCAGCAGCTTGGCGGGGGGCGGTTCCTCCTACGAGCAGTACTTC.

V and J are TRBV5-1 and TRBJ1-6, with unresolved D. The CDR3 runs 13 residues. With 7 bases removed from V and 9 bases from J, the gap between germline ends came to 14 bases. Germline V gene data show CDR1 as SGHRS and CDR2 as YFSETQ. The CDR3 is CASGGSFSSPLHF. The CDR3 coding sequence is TGCGCCAGCGGAGGGTCTTTTAGTTCACCCCTCCACTTT.

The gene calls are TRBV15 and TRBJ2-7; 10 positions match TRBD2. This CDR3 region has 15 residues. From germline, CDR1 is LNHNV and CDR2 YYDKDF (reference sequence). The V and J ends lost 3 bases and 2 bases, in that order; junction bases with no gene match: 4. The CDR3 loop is CATSSRTSGTYEQYF. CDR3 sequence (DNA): TGTGCCACCAGCAGCCGGACTAGCGGAACCTACGAGCAGTACTTC.

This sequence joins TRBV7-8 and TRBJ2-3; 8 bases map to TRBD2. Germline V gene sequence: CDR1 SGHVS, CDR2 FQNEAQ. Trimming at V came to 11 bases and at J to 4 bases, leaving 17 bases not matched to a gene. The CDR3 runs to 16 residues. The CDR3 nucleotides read TGTGCCTCCTCCCTCGCGGGGGGTAGTGCTCCAGATACGCAGTATTTT. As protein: CASSLAGGSAPDTQYF.

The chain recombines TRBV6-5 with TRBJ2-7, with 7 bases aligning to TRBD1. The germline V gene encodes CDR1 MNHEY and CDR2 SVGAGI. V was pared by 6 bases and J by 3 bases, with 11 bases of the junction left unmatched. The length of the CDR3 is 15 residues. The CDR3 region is CASRDTGTAHYEQYF. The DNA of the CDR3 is TGTGCCAGCAGAGATACCGGGACAGCTCACTACGAGCAGTACTTC.

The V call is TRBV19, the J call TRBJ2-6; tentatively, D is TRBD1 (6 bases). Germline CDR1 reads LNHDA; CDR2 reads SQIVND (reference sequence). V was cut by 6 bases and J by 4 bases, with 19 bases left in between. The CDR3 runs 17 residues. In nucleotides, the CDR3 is TGTGCCAGTAGCCGAGGCACAGGGACGGGCGGGGCCAACGTCCTGACTTTC. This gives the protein CASSRGTGTGGANVLTF.

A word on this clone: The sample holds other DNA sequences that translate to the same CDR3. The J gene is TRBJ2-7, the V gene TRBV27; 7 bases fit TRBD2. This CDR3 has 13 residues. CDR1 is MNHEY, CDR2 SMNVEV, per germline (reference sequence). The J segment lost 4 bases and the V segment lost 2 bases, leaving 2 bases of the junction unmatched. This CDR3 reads CASSLRGGYEQYF. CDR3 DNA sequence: TGTGCCAGCAGTTTAAGGGGAGGGTACGAGCAGTACTTC.

The CDR3 DNA follows: TGTGCCAGCAGCTTAGCGGCTTATTCCTTCCGGGACTTCGACTACGAGCAGTACTTC. It encodes CASSLAAYSFRDFDYEQYF. The genes are TRBV7-9 and TRBJ2-7; possibly TRBD2 for D (6 bases). The CDR3 sequence is 19 residues long. Germline V CDR1 and CDR2: SEHNR, FQNEAQ (reference sequence). Between the trimmed V and J ends, which lost 0 bases and 3 bases, there was a span of 24 bases.

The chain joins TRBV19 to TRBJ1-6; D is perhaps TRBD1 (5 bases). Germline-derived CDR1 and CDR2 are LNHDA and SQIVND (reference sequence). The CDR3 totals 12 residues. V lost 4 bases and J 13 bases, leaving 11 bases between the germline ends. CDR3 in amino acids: CASSTGTGPLHF. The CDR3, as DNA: TGTGCCAGTAGTACCGGGACTGGCCCCCTCCACTTT.

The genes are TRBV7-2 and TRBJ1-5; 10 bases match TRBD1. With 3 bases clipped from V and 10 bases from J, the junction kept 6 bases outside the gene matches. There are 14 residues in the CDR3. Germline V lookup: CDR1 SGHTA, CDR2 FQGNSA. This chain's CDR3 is CASSFQGQGLPQHF. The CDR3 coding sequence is TGTGCCAGCAGCTTTCAGGGACAGGGGCTTCCCCAGCATTTT.

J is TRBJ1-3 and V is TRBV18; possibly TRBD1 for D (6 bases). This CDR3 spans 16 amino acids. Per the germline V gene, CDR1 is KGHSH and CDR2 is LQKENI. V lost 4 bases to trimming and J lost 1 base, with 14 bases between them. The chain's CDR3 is CASSLVGGESGNTIYF. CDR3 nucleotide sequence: TGTGCCAGCTCACTGGTAGGGGGAGAATCTGGAAACACCATATATTTT.